This note documents a single T cell receptor beta chain sequence. Its antigen is undetermined. CDR3 size: 18 residues. Trimming cost V 2 bases and J 4 bases, with 18 bases left between them. From germline, CDR1 is MDHEN and CDR2 SYDVKM. This specimen comes from a study of cytomegalovirus exposure and HLA in healthy donors. PCR employed 60 Vbeta and 13 Jbeta primers. Data came from immunoSEQ multiplex PCR; TCRdb stores just in-frame clones and leaves some out. The sample yields tens of thousands of clones, 70% seen once. Study-wide results and caveats: Roughly even sequencing depth across donors was the assumption behind the presence/absence analyses. According to reports, the classifier identified cytomegalovirus status with high specificity and sensitivity. About 87% or about 30% of the time was how often most TCR beta V segments were productive, according to an earlier analysis. Researchers catalogued about 160 TCR beta chains as cytomegalovirus-associated.

The clonotype comes from a woman between 45 and 60 years old in good health and CMV-seropositive. Material: PBMCs. The chain couples TRBV28 to TRBJ2-6; maybe TRBD2 (6 bases). Written as DNA, the CDR3 is TGTGCCAGCAGTTTAGGGTTGAGGGGACGGGGGGGGGCCAACGTCCTGACTTTC. The encoded protein is CASSLGLRGRGGANVLTF.